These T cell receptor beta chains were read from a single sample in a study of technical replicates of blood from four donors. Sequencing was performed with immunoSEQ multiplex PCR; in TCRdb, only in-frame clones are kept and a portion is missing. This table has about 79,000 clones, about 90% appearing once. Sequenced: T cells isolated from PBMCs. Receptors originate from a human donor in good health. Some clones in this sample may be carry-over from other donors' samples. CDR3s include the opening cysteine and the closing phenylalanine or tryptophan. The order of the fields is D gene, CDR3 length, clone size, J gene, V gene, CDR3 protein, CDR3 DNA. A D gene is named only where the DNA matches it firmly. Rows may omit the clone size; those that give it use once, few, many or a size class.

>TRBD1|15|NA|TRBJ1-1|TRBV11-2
CASSLDGQGATEAFF
TGTGCCAGCAGCTTAGACGGACAGGGGGCAACTGAAGCTTTCTTT
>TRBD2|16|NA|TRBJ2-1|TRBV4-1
CASSPTGLAGANEQFF
TGCGCCAGCAGCCCTACCGGACTAGCGGGAGCCAATGAGCAGTTCTTC
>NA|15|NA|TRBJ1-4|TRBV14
CASSQDHRGYEKLFF
TGTGCCAGCAGCCAAGATCACCGGGGATACGAAAAACTGTTTTTT
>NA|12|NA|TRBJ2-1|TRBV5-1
CASSLGQNEQFF
TGCGCCAGCAGCTTGGGGCAGAATGAGCAGTTCTTC
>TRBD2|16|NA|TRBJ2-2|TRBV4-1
CASREGASGSYGELFF
TGCGCCAGCAGGGAAGGGGCTAGCGGGAGTTACGGGGAGCTGTTTTTT
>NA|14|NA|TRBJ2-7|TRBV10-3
CAISESGEPNEQYF
TGTGCCATCAGTGAGTCCGGGGAACCGAACGAGCAGTACTTC
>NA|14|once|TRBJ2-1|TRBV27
CASSFTPSYNEQFF
TGTGCCAGCAGTTTTACTCCCTCCTACAATGAGCAGTTCTTC
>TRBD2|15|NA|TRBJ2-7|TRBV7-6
CASSQQGSGINEQYF
TGTGCCAGCAGCCAACAAGGGAGCGGGATAAACGAGCAGTACTTC
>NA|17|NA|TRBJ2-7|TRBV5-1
CASSLAYGSGISYEQYF
TGCGCCAGCAGCTTGGCCTATGGTAGCGGAATATCCTACGAGCAGTACTTC
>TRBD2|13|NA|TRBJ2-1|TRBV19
CASSSGSYNEQFF
TGTGCCAGTAGTAGCGGGAGCTACAATGAGCAGTTCTTC
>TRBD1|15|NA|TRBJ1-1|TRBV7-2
CASSLRQGPNTEAFF
TGTGCCAGCAGCTTAAGACAGGGGCCGAACACTGAAGCTTTCTTT
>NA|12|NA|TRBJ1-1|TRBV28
CASSFHPGEAFF
TGTGCCAGCAGTTTTCACCCCGGTGAAGCTTTCTTT
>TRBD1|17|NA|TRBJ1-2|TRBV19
CASSIDLTGGADYGYTF
TGTGCCAGTAGTATAGATCTTACAGGGGGGGCCGACTATGGCTACACCTTC
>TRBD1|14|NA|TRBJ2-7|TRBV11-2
CASSLGQGRYEQYF
TGTGCCAGCAGCTTGGGACAGGGTCGCTACGAGCAGTACTTC
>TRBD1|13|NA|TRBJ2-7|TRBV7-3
CASSLTTGGEQYF
TGTGCCAGCAGCTTAACAACAGGGGGCGAGCAGTACTTC
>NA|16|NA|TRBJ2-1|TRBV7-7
CASSLDVGEAYNEQFF
TGTGCTAGCAGCTTAGACGTCGGAGAAGCCTACAATGAGCAGTTCTTC
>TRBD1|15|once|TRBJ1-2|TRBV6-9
CADRGRGRFDYGYTF
TGTGCAGATCGAGGCAGGGGGCGCTTCGACTATGGCTACACCTTC
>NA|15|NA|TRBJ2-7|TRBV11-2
CASSLNRDISYEQYF
TGTGCCAGCAGCTTAAACCGGGACATCTCCTACGAGCAGTACTTC
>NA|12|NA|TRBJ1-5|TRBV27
CASWEGNQPQHF
TGTGCCAGCTGGGAGGGGAATCAGCCCCAGCATTTT
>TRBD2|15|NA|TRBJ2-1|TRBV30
CAWSKGTSPYNEQFF
TGTGCCTGGAGTAAAGGGACTAGCCCTTACAATGAGCAGTTCTTC
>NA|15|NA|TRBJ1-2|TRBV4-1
CASSQPTAGPNGYTF
TGCGCCAGCAGCCAACCCACGGCAGGGCCTAATGGCTACACCTTC
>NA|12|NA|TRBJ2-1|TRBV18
CASSPAYNEQFF
TGTGCCAGCTCACCGGCATACAATGAGCAGTTCTTC
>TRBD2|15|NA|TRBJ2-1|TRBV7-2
CASSLRTSGYNEQFF
TGTGCCAGCAGCCTACGGACTAGCGGTTACAATGAGCAGTTCTTC
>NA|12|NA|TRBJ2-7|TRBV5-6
CASSLNTYEQYF
TGTGCCAGCAGCTTAAATACCTACGAGCAGTACTTC
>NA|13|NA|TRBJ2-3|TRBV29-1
CSVLARSTDTQYF
TGCAGCGTTCTGGCACGAAGTACAGATACGCAGTATTTT
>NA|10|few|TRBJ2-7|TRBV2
CASSGLEQYF
TGTGCCAGCAGTGGTCTCGAGCAGTACTTC
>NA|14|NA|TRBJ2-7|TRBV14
CASSQGLGEYEQYF
TGTGCCAGCAGCCAAGGGTTGGGAGAATACGAGCAGTACTTC
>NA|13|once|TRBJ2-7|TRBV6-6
CASQPRGTPEQYF
TGTGCCAGCCAACCCCGGGGGACTCCCGAGCAGTACTTC
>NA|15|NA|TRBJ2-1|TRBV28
CASSFRLVLSNEQFF
TGTGCCAGCAGTTTCAGGTTGGTTTTATCGAATGAGCAGTTCTTC
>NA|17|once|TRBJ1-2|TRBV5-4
CASTMGHQLKFNYGYTF
TGTGCCAGCACGATGGGACACCAATTAAAATTCAACTATGGCTACACCTTC
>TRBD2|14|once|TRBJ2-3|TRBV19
CATKIAGGVNTQYF
TGTGCCACTAAAATAGCGGGAGGGGTGAATACGCAGTATTTT
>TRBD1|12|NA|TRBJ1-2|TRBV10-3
CAIRTGSYGYTF
TGTGCCATCCGGACAGGGAGCTATGGCTACACCTTC
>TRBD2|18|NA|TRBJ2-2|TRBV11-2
CASSLAASGTTYTGELFF
TGTGCCAGCAGCTTAGCAGCGAGCGGGACTACTTACACCGGGGAGCTGTTTTTT
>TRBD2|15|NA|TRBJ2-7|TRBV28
CATKPSGLAFREQYF
TGTGCCACTAAACCCTCGGGACTAGCATTTCGGGAGCAGTACTTC
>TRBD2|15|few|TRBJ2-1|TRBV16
CASSPFGTTNNEQFF
TGTGCCAGCAGCCCCTTCGGGACTACTAACAATGAGCAGTTCTTC
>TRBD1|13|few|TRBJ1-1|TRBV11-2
CASSWTGAAEAFF
TGTGCCAGCAGCTGGACAGGGGCCGCTGAAGCTTTCTTT
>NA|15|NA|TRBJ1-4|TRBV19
CASSRREGLNEKLFF
TGTGCCAGTAGTCGGAGGGAGGGTTTAAATGAAAAACTGTTTTTT